This T cell receptor beta chain was sequenced for a study of monozygotic twins with cystic fibrosis. Whole-study results and caveats: Median Simpson clonality of 0.0095 suggested naive T cells predominated. In 13 of 16 pairs, V gene usage was closest to the co-twin's. Unrelated CF individuals shared fewer identical clonotypes than monozygotic CF twins.

As to this clone: Its antigen is as yet unknown.

Sequencing used immunoSEQ multiplex PCR; TCRdb keeps in-frame clones, though not all of them. Of 30,000 to 35,000 clones listed, about 96% were seen once; the top ten hold 0.17%. Germline V gene data show CDR1 as SGHRS and CDR2 as YFSETQ. This CDR3 contains 14 residues. Trimming removed 5 bases from V and 5 bases from J; junction bases left unmatched: 10. The chain uses TRBV5-1 and TRBJ2-7; 7 bases map to TRBD1. Sequencing used blood. This sequence originates from a girl aged 2-9 years with cystic fibrosis. CDR3 sequence reads: CASSLEIRGNEQYF. The CDR3 DNA is TGCGCCAGCAGTCTAGAGATCAGGGGGAACGAGCAGTACTTC.